This T cell receptor (beta chain) was sequenced for a study of persistence of HIV-infected CD4 T cells. The libraries were made with immunoSEQ version 4 in survey mode. The data were produced by immunoSEQ multiplex PCR, yet TCRdb's version contains in-frame clones alone and is incomplete. The sample gives approximately 39,000 clones, about 81% of which show up once; roughly 0.99% is in the top ten. Turning to this clone: Its antigen is unknown.

The V gene's germline CDR1 is SGHRS and CDR2 YFSETQ. The length of the CDR3 is 15 residues. With 0 bases clipped from V and 5 bases from J, the junction kept 6 bases outside the gene matches. Overlapping HIV-1 Gag 15-mer peptides at around 0.91 ug per peptide per mL were used. CD40L/CD69 double-negative CD45RO-high memory CD4+ T cells were collected. The source was cultured CD4+ T cells from PBMCs, collected from a patient who received antiretroviral therapy. The J gene is TRBJ1-1, the V gene TRBV5-1; 8 bases agree with TRBD1. The TCR comes from an adult with HIV. The donor label of this sample is uncertain. The DNA for the CDR3 is TGCGCCAGCAGCTTGGCTCAGGGGGCTGAGACTGAAGCTTTCTTT. Amino acids: CASSLAQGAETEAFF.